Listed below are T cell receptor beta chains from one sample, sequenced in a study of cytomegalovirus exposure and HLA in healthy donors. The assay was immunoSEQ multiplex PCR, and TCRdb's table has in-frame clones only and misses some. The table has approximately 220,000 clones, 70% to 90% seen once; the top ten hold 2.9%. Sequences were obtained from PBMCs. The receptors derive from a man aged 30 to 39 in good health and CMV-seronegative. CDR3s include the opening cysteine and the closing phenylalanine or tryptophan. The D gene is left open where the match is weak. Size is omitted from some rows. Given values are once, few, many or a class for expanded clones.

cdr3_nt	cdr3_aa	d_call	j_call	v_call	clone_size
TGTGCCAGCAGCCCATCGGGACAGGGTAATTCACCCCTCCACTTT	CASSPSGQGNSPLHF	TRBD1	TRBJ1-6	TRBV5-5	once
TGTGCCAGCAGCTCCCTCTTAGGGGGCCGCTCCTACGAGCAGTACTTC	CASSSLLGGRSYEQYF	TRBD1	TRBJ2-7	TRBV7-2	.
TGTGCCAGCAGCCCAGTCGTAAACACTGAAGCTTTCTTT	CASSPVVNTEAFF	.	TRBJ1-1	TRBV28	.
TGTGCCAGCAAGCGACTAGCCCCCAGGGAGACCCAGTACTTC	CASKRLAPRETQYF	TRBD2	TRBJ2-5	TRBV27	.
TGTGCCAGCAGTTGGACCGGGACTAGCGGGCCAGAGCAGTTCTTC	CASSWTGTSGPEQFF	TRBD2	TRBJ2-1	TRBV28	.
TGTGCCAGCAGCTTAGCCGGGACAGGGACTGTTTATGGAGGCTACACCTTC	CASSLAGTGTVYGGYTF	TRBD1	TRBJ1-2	TRBV7-8	.
TGTGCCAGCAGCTTGGCGGGCAGGGACTCTGGAAACACCATATATTTT	CASSLAGRDSGNTIYF	.	TRBJ1-3	TRBV5-6	.
TGTGCCACCAGCAGAGATCAGCGGGGGTTAGAGACCCAGTACTTC	CATSRDQRGLETQYF	TRBD2	TRBJ2-5	TRBV15	.
TGTGCCAGCAGCTTTCTAGTTTATTCCTACGAGCAGTACTTC	CASSFLVYSYEQYF	.	TRBJ2-7	TRBV7-8	few
TGTGCCAGCAGCCCATTCGAGAGGCCCACTGAAGCTTTCTTT	CASSPFERPTEAFF	.	TRBJ1-1	TRBV11-2	once
TGTGCCAGCAGTTTATCCTTCCCGGGGACCTATAATTCACCCCTCCACTTT	CASSLSFPGTYNSPLHF	.	TRBJ1-6	TRBV27	few
TGCGCCAGCAGCGCCGGACAGGCTTCCTACGAGCAGTACTTC	CASSAGQASYEQYF	TRBD1	TRBJ2-7	TRBV5-1	.
TGCGCCAGCAGCCAAGAACAGGGTAGGGGCACAGATACGCAGTATTTT	CASSQEQGRGTDTQYF	.	TRBJ2-3	TRBV4-1	.
TGTGCCAGCAGCTTGTCAACGGTATCCTACAATGAGCAGTTCTTC	CASSLSTVSYNEQFF	.	TRBJ2-1	TRBV5-4	.
TGTGCCAGCAGTCAGGGGAGGGCTAACTATGGCTACACCTTC	CASSQGRANYGYTF	.	TRBJ1-2	TRBV6-6	.
TGTGCCAGTAGTATTGAGGGATTCTATGGCTACACCTTC	CASSIEGFYGYTF	.	TRBJ1-2	TRBV19	few
TGTGCCAGCAGCGCACAGGGGACCTCCTACGAGCAGTACTTC	CASSAQGTSYEQYF	TRBD1	TRBJ2-7	TRBV9	.